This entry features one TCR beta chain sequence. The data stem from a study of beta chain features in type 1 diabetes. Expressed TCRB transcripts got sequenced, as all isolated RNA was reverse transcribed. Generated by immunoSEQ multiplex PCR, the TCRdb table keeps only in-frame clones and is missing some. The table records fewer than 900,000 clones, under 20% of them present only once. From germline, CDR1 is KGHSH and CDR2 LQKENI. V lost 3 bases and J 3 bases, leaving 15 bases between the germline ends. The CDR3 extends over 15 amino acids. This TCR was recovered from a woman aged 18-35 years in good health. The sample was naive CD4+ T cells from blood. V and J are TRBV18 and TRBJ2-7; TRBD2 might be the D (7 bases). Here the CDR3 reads CASSPYGGGVYEQYF. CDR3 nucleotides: TGTGCCAGCTCACCGTACGGCGGGGGCGTCTACGAGCAGTACTTC.